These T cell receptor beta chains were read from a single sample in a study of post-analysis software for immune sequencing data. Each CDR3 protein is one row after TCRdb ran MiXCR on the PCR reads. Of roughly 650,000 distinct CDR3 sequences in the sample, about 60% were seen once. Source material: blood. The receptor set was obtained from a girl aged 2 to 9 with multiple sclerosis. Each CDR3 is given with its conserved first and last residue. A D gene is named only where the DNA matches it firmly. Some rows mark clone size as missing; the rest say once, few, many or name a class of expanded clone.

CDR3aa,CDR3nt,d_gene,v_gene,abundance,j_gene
CASSFYRENTEAFF,TGTGCCAGCAGCTTCTACAGGGAGAACACTGAAGCTTTCTTT,.,TRBV7-9,.,TRBJ1-1
CSAIQGADNEQFF,TGCAGTGCTATACAGGGGGCTGACAATGAGCAGTTCTTC,TRBD1,TRBV20-1,.,TRBJ2-1
CSVLGTDSYNEQFF,TGCAGCGTTCTCGGGACAGACTCCTACAATGAGCAGTTCTTC,TRBD1,TRBV29-1,few,TRBJ2-1
CSARQGAVYGYTF,TGCAGTGCTAGACAGGGGGCTGTTTATGGCTACACCTTC,TRBD1,TRBV20-1,.,TRBJ1-2
CASSNGQPAAQYF,TGCGCCAGCAGCAATGGACAGCCGGCGGCCCAGTACTTC,.,TRBV5-1,.,TRBJ2-5
CSARDRGLVEYGYTF,TGCAGTGCTAGAGATCGAGGGCTAGTAGAGTATGGCTACACCTTC,.,TRBV20-1,.,TRBJ1-2
CASSDPTGRETQYF,TGTGCCAGCAGTGACCCCACAGGGAGGGAGACCCAGTACTTC,.,TRBV25-1,.,TRBJ2-5
CATSETGTSGTYNEQFF,TGTGCCACCAGTGAAACTGGGACTAGTGGGACCTACAATGAGCAGTTCTTC,TRBD2,TRBV24-1,.,TRBJ2-1
CTTSDAAPSNEKLFF,TGTACCACCAGTGATGCGGCACCGTCTAATGAAAAACTGTTTTTT,.,TRBV24-1,.,TRBJ1-4
CASTLTSGTYNEQFF,TGTGCCAGCACCTTGACTAGCGGTACCTACAATGAGCAGTTCTTC,TRBD2,TRBV12-3/TRBV12-4,few,TRBJ2-1
CASEDPLMNTEAFF,TGCGCCAGCGAAGACCCCCTCATGAACACTGAAGCTTTCTTT,.,TRBV5-1,.,TRBJ1-1
CASSLAGARGNTIYF,TGTGCCAGCAGCTTAGCGGGGGCGCGGGGAAACACCATATATTTT,.,TRBV7-2,.,TRBJ1-3
CSARIARNEQFF,TGCAGTGCTAGAATCGCTAGAAATGAGCAGTTCTTC,.,TRBV20-1,.,TRBJ2-1
CASSPLAANPYEQYF,TGTGCCAGCAGCCCACTAGCGGCTAACCCCTACGAGCAGTACTTC,.,TRBV21-1,few,TRBJ2-7